This record looks at one T cell receptor (beta chain) sequence and its context. V gave up 2 bases and J gave up 1 base, with 5 bases separating them. The CDR3 sequence is 12 residues long. Germline loops: CDR1 SQVTM, CDR2 ANQGSEA. The sample is drawn from a study of control samples from healthy donors and cancer patients. Some clones are missing from TCRdb's copy, which holds only in-frame ones; the method was immunoSEQ multiplex PCR. The sample holds roughly 40,000 clones, around four fifths seen once. The chain is built from TRBV29-1 and TRBJ1-1, with D uncertain. The receptor was derived from a man in his sixties in good health. The sample comprised blood. CDR3 DNA: TGCAGCGTTGAATGGCAGAACACTGAAGCTTTCTTT. Translation: CSVEWQNTEAFF.